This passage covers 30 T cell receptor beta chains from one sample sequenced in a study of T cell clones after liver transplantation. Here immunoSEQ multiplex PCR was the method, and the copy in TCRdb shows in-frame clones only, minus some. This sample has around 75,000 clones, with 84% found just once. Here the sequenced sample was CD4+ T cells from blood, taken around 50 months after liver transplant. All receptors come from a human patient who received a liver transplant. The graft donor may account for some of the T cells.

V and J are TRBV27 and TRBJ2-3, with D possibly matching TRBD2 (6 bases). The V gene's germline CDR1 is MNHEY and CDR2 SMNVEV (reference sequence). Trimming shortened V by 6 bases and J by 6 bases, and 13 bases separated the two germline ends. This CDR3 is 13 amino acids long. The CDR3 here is CASSPGVPDTQYF. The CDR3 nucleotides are TGTGCCAGCAGCCCGGGGGTACCCGATACGCAGTATTTT.

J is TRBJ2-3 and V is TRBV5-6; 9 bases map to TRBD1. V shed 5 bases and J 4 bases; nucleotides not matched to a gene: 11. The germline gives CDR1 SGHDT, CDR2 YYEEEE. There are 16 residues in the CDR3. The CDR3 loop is CASSFATGGGSDTQYF. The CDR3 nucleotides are TGTGCCAGCAGTTTCGCGACAGGGGGAGGGTCAGATACGCAGTATTTT.

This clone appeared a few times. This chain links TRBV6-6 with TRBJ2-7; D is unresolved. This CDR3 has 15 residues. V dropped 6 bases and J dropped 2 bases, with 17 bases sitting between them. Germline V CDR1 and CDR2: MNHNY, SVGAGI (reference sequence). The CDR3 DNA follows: TGTGCCAGCAGCCGCCCGGGTGCCCAAGCCTACGAGCAGTACTTC. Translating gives CASSRPGAQAYEQYF.

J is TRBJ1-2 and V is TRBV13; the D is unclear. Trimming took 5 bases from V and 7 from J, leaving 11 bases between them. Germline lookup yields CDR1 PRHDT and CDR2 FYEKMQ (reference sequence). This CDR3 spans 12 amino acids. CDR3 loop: CASSRVYGGYTF. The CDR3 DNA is TGTGCCAGCAGCAGGGTGTACGGTGGCTACACCTTC.

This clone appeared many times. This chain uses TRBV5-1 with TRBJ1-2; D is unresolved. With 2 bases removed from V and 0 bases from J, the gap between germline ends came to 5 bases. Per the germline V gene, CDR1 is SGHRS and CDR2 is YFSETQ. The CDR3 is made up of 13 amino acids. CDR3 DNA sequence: TGCGCCAGCAGCTTCCAAGCTAACTATGGCTACACCTTC. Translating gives CASSFQANYGYTF.

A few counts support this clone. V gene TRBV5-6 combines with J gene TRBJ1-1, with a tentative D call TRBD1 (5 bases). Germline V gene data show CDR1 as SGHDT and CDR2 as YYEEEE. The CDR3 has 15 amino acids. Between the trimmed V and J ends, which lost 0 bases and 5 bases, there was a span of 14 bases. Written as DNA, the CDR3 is TGTGCCAGCAGCTTGGTGGGGGAATCCGGGACTGAAGCTTTCTTT. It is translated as CASSLVGESGTEAFF.

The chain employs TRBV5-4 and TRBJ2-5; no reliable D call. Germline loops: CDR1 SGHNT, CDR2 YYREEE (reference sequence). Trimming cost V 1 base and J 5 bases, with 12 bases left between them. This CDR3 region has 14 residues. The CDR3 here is CASSLSAGRETQYF. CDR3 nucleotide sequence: TGTGCCAGCAGCTTGAGTGCCGGTAGGGAGACCCAGTACTTC. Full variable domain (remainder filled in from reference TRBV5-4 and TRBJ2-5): ETGVTQSPTHLIKTRGQQVTLRCSSQSGHNTVSWYQQALGQGPQFIFQYYREEENGRGNFPPRFSGLQFPNYSSELNVNALELDDSALYLCASSLSAGRETQYFGPGTRLLVL.

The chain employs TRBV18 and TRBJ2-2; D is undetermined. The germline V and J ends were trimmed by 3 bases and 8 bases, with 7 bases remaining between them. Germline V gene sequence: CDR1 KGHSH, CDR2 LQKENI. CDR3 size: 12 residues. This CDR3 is CASSPLEGELFF. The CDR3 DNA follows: TGTGCCAGCTCACCCCTTGAGGGGGAGCTGTTTTTT.

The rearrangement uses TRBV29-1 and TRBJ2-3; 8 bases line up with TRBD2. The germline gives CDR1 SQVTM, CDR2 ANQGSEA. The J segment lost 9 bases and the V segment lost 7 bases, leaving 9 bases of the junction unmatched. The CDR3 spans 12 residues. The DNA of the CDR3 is TGCAGCGAGCGGGGGCGAAGGGACACGCAGTATTTT. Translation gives CSERGRRDTQYF.

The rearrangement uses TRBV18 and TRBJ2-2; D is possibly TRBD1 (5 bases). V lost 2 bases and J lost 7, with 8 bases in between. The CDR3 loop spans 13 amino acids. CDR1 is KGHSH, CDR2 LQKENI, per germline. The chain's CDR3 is CASSPSRVGELFF. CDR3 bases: TGTGCCAGCTCACCAAGCAGGGTCGGGGAGCTGTTTTTT.

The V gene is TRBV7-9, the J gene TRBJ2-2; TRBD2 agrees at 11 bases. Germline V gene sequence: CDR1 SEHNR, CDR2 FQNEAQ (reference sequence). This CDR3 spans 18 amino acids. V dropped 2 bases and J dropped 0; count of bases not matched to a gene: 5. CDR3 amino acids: CASSLFPSGRTNTGELFF. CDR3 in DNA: TGTGCCAGCAGCTTATTTCCTAGCGGGAGGACGAACACCGGGGAGCTGTTTTTT.

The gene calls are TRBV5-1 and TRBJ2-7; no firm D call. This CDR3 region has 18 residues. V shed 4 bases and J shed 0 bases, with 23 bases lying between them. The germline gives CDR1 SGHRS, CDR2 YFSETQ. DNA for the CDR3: TGCGCCAGCAGCCGGCTACGATCCAGCGACACAAGCTCCTACGAGCAGTACTTC. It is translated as CASSRLRSSDTSSYEQYF.

The CDR3 region has the DNA TGTGCCAGCAGGAACGGGCGGGTCTCCTACGAGCAGTACTTC. Translated, it gives CASRNGRVSYEQYF. The chain uses TRBV6-6 and TRBJ2-7; D is possibly TRBD2 (5 bases). This CDR3 has 14 residues. The germline gives CDR1 MNHNY, CDR2 SVGAGI (reference sequence). The V gene lost 6 bases and the J gene lost 0 bases, with 12 bases spanning the gap.

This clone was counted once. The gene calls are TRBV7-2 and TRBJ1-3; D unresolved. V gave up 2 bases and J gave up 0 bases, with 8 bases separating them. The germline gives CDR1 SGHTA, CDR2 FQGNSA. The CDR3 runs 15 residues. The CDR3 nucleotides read TGTGCCAGCAGCTTAAAGCACTACTCTGGAAACACCATATATTTT. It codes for CASSLKHYSGNTIYF.

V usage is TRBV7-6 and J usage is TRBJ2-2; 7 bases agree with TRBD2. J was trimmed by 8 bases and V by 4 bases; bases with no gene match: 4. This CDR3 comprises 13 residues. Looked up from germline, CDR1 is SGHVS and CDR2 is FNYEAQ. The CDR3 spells CASSSGRTGELFF. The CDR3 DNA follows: TGTGCCAGCAGCTCCGGGAGGACTGGGGAGCTGTTTTTT. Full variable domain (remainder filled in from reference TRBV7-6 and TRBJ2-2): GAGVSQSPRYKVTKRGQDVALRCDPISGHVSLYWYRQALGQGPEFLTYFNYEAQQDKSGLPNDRFSAERPEGSISTLTIQRTEQRDSAMYRCASSSGRTGELFFGEGSRLTVL.

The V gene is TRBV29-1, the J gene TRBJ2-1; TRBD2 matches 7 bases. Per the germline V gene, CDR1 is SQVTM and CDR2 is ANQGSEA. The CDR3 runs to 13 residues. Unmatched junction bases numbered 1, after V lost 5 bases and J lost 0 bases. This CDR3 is CSVREASYNEQFF. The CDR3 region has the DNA TGCAGCGTTCGGGAGGCCTCCTACAATGAGCAGTTCTTC.

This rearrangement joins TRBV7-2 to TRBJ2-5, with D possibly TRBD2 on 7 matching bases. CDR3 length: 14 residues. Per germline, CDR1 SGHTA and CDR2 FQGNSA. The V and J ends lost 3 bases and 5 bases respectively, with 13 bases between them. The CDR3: CASSLGGAEETQYF. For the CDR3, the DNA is TGTGCCAGCAGCTTGGGGGGGGCGGAGGAGACCCAGTACTTC.

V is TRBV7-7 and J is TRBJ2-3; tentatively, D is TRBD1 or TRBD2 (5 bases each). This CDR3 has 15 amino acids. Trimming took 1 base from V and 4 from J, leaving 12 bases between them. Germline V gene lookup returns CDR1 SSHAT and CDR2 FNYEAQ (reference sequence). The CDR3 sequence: CASSLVGGLADTQYF. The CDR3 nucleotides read TGTGCCAGCAGCTTAGTTGGGGGATTGGCAGATACGCAGTATTTT.

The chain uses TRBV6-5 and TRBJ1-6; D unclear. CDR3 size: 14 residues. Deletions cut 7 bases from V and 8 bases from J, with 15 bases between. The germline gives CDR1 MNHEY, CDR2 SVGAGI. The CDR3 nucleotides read TGTGCCAGCACGATACGGGCAGATTATTCACCCCTCCACTTT. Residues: CASTIRADYSPLHF.

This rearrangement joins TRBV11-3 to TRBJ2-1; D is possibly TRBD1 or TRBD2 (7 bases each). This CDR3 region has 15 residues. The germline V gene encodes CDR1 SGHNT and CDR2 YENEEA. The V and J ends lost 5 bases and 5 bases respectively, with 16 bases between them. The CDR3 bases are TGTGCCAGCAGCCAGGGGGGGGTCAGTAACAATGAGCAGTTCTTC. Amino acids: CASSQGGVSNNEQFF. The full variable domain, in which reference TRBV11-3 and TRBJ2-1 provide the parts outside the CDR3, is EAGVVQSPRYKIIEKKQPVAFWCNPISGHNTLYWYLQNLGQGPELLIRYENEEAVDDSQLPKDRFSAERLKGVDSTLKIQPAELGDSAVYLCASSQGGVSNNEQFFGPGTRLTVL.

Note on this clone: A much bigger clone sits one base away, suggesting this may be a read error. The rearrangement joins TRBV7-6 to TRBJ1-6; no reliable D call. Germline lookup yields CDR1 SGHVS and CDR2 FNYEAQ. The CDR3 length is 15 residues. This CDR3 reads CVSSLDVRGSSPLHF. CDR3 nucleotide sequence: TGTGTCAGCAGCTTAGACGTAAGAGGTAGCTCACCCCTCCACTTT.

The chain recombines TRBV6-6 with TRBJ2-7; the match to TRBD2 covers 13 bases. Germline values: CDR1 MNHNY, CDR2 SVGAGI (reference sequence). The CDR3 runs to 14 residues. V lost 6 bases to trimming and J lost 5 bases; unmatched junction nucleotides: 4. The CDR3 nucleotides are TGTGCCAGCAGGAGGACTAGCGGGAGCCACGAGCAGTACTTC. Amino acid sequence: CASRRTSGSHEQYF.

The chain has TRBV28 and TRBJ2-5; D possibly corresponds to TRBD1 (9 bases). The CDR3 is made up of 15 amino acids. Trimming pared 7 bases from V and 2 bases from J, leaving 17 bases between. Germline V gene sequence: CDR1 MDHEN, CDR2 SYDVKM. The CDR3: CASNRGGQGQETQYF. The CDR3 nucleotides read TGTGCCAGCAACCGGGGGGGACAGGGACAAGAGACCCAGTACTTC.

CDR3: CASSLTAIAGVETQYF. The DNA of the CDR3 is TGTGCCAGTAGTCTTACCGCCATAGCGGGAGTGGAGACCCAGTACTTC. J is TRBJ2-5 and V is TRBV19; 9 positions agree with TRBD2. Trimming took 5 bases from V and 5 from J; bases not matched to a gene: 12. The CDR3 is 16 amino acids. Germline V gene sequence: CDR1 LNHDA, CDR2 SQIVND (reference sequence). The full variable domain, in which reference TRBV19 and TRBJ2-5 provide the parts outside the CDR3, is DGGITQSPKYLFRKEGQNVTLSCEQNLNHDAMYWYRQDPGQGLRLIYYSQIVNDFQKGDIAEGYSVSREKKESFPLTVTSAQKNPTAFYLCASSLTAIAGVETQYFGPGTRLLVL.

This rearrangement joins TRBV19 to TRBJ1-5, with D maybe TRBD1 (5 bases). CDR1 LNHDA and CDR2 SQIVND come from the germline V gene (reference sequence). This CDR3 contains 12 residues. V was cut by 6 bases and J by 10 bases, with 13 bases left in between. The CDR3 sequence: CASRGTIGPQHF. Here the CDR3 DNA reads TGTGCCAGTAGGGGGACGATAGGCCCCCAGCATTTT.

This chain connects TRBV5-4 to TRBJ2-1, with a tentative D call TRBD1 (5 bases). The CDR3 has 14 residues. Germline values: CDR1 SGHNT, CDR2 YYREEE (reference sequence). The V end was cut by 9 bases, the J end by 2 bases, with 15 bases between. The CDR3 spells CATRTRVAYNEQFF. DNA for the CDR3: TGTGCCACCCGGACCAGGGTGGCCTACAATGAGCAGTTCTTC. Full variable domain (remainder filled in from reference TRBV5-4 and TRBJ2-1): ETGVTQSPTHLIKTRGQQVTLRCSSQSGHNTVSWYQQALGQGPQFIFQYYREEENGRGNFPPRFSGLQFPNYSSELNVNALELDDSALYLCATRTRVAYNEQFFGPGTRLTVL.

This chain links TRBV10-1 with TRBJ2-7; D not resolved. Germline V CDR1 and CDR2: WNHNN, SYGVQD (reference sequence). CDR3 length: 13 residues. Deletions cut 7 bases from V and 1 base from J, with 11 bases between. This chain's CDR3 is CASKLQYSYEQYF. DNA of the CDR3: TGCGCCAGCAAATTACAGTATTCCTACGAGCAGTACTTC.

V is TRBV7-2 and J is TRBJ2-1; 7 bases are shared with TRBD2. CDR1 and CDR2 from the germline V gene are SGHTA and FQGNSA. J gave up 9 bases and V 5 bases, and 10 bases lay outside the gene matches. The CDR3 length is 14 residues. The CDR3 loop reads CASSPDGTMAEQFF. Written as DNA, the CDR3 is TGTGCCAGCAGCCCCGATGGGACTATGGCTGAGCAGTTCTTC.

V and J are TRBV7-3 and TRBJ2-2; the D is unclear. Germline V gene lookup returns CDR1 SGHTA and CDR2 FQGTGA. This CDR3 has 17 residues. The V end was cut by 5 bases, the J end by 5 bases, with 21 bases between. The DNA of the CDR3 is TGTGCCAGCAGCCTCATATCCAGGAGCGCGCGGACCGGGGAGCTGTTTTTT. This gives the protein CASSLISRSARTGELFF. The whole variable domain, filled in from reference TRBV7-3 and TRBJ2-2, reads GAGVSQTPSNKVTEKGKYVELRCDPISGHTALYWYRQSLGQGPEFLIYFQGTGAADDSGLPNDRFFAVRPEGSVSTLKIQRTERGDSAVYLCASSLISRSARTGELFFGEGSRLTVL.

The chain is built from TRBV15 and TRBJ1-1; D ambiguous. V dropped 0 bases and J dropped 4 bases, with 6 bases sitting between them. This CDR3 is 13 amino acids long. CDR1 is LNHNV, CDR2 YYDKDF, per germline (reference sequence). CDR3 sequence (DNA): TGTGCCACCAGCAGAGATCTGACCACTGAAGCTTTCTTT. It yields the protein CATSRDLTTEAFF.